A single sample is the source of the 25 T cell receptor beta chains below, sequenced in a study of T cell responses to AZD1222 COVID-19 vaccine. Clones were read by immunoSEQ multiplex PCR, and TCRdb kept only the in-frame ones, dropping some. The sample yields 100,000 or so clones, roughly 87% seen once. The input for sequencing was peripheral blood, taken 28 days after the second AZD1222 dose. These receptors were taken from an adult who received the AZD1222 COVID-19 vaccine.

The J gene is TRBJ2-7, the V gene TRBV7-8, with D uncertain. The CDR3 is 11 amino acids. V dropped 7 bases and J dropped 3 bases, with 7 bases sitting between them. Germline loops: CDR1 SGHVS, CDR2 FQNEAQ. CDR3 region: CASTNFYEQYF. The DNA for the CDR3 is TGTGCCAGCACCAATTTCTACGAGCAGTACTTC.

The rearrangement links TRBV30 to TRBJ1-6; the D is unclear. Trimming cost V 0 bases and J 7 bases, with 25 bases left between them. CDR3 length equals 19 residues. Germline V CDR1 and CDR2: GTSNPN, SVGIG (reference sequence). This chain's CDR3 is CAWSVRGRVVGNLNSPLHF. CDR3 nucleotides: TGTGCCTGGAGTGTACGGGGAAGGGTAGTCGGTAACTTGAATTCACCCCTCCACTTT.

The CDR3 sequence: CASSLASGNTIYF. The CDR3 region has the DNA TGTGCCAGCAGTTTGGCCTCTGGAAACACCATATATTTT. The V gene is TRBV28, the J gene TRBJ1-3; no reliable D call. The CDR3 runs 13 residues. V was cut by 3 bases and J by 0 bases, with 3 bases left in between. Germline CDR1 MDHEN, CDR2 SYDVKM.

The chain employs TRBV30 and TRBJ2-1, with TRBD1 as a possible D gene (5 bases). Between the trimmed V and J ends, which lost 0 bases and 9 bases, there was a span of 15 bases. CDR3 size: 14 residues. Germline V lookup: CDR1 GTSNPN, CDR2 SVGIG (reference sequence). CDR3 nucleotides: TGTGCCTGGAGTGTCCTGGGGCGGCTTAGTGAGCAGTTCTTC. Its translation: CAWSVLGRLSEQFF.

This clone is a singleton in its sample. This sequence joins TRBV23-1 and TRBJ1-5; D may be TRBD1 (5 bases). TRBV23-1 is an ORF for which the function is uncertain. The CDR3 loop spans 15 amino acids. Deletions cut 5 bases from V and 1 base from J, with 12 bases between. For the CDR3, the DNA is TGCGCCAGCAGTGAAGGGGCCCTCAGCAATCAGCCCCAGCATTTT. Its protein product is CASSEGALSNQPQHF.

The rearrangement uses TRBV10-3 and TRBJ2-1; no clear D gene. The CDR3 totals 15 residues. Germline V gives CDR1 ENHRY, CDR2 SYGVKD. Between the trimmed V and J ends, which lost 4 bases and 2 bases, there was a span of 12 bases. CDR3 DNA: TGTGCCATCAGTGGTGACACCTTTACCTACAATGAGCAGTTCTTC. Encoded protein: CAISGDTFTYNEQFF.

The DNA for the CDR3 is TGCGCCAGCAGCCCACAGGGGGCAGGGGAGACCCAGTACTTC. Translated, it gives CASSPQGAGETQYF. The chain combines TRBV5-1 with TRBJ2-5; 9 bases align to TRBD1. Per the germline V gene, CDR1 is SGHRS and CDR2 is YFSETQ. The CDR3 consists of 14 residues. With 4 bases clipped from V and 5 bases from J, the junction kept 6 bases outside the gene matches.

The chain joins TRBV12-3 or TRBV12-4 to TRBJ2-1, with D hard to call. This CDR3 comprises 13 residues. V lost 5 bases to trimming and J lost 8 bases, with 13 bases between them. The CDR3 here is CASSPLMWDEQFF. CDR3 in DNA: TGTGCCAGCAGTCCCCTCATGTGGGATGAGCAGTTCTTC.

The CDR3, as DNA: TGTGCCAGCAGCCCGCTAGGTAAGACCTACAATGAGCAGTTCTTC. Translated, it gives CASSPLGKTYNEQFF. This chain joins TRBV3-1 (or the pseudogene TRBV3-2) and TRBJ2-1; D not certain. The germline gives CDR1 LGHDT, CDR2 YNNKEL (reference sequence). Trimming took off 4 bases at V and 2 bases at J, with 12 bases between the two ends. CDR3 length: 15 amino acids.

The chain links TRBV11-2 to TRBJ1-2; 9 positions match TRBD1. Germline V gene data show CDR1 as SGHAT and CDR2 as FQNNGV. The CDR3 spans 15 residues. The ends lost 2 bases at V and 4 bases at J; junction bases unmatched: 5. DNA for the CDR3: TGTGCCAGCAGCTTACCCGGGACAGGGATCTATGGCTACACCTTC. This sequence encodes CASSLPGTGIYGYTF.

The V call is TRBV12-3 or TRBV12-4, the J call TRBJ1-1; D is possibly TRBD1 (6 bases). This CDR3 is 13 amino acids long. V lost 3 bases to trimming and J lost 4 bases, with 9 bases between them. The DNA for the CDR3 is TGTGCCAGCAGTTTTGGAGGGGGCACTGAAGCTTTCTTT. This codes for CASSFGGGTEAFF.

This clone came up a few times. The junction shows a germline mismatch at one end, possibly a read error. This sequence joins TRBV3-1 (or the pseudogene TRBV3-2) and TRBJ1-1; D is perhaps TRBD1 (6 bases). Germline CDR1 reads LGHDT; CDR2 reads YNNKEL (reference sequence). The CDR3 is 16 amino acids. The CDR3 reads CASSWGDRPKNAEAFF. The CDR3 region has the DNA TGTGCCAGCAGCTGGGGCGACAGGCCGAAGAACGCTGAAGCTTTCTTT.

The gene calls are TRBV5-1 and TRBJ1-1, with 7 bases aligning to TRBD1. The germline CDR1 and CDR2 sequences are SGHRS and YFSETQ. The CDR3 is 14 residues long. Trimming cost V 0 bases and J 7 bases; bases outside gene matches: 6. The CDR3 sequence: CASSLGQGSYEAFF. The CDR3, as DNA: TGCGCCAGCAGCTTGGGACAGGGAAGTTATGAAGCTTTCTTT.

This rearrangement joins TRBV2 to TRBJ2-3; a possible D gene is TRBD1 (6 bases). Trimming removed 6 bases from V and 3 bases from J, with 22 bases in between. Germline lookup yields CDR1 SNHLY and CDR2 FYNNEI. CDR3 size: 17 residues. The CDR3 is CASSSFSTGASTDTQYF. The CDR3 DNA follows: TGTGCCAGCAGCAGTTTTTCGACAGGCGCGAGTACAGATACGCAGTATTTT.

The chain is built from TRBV10-3 and TRBJ1-2, with TRBD1 as a possible D gene (5 bases). The germline gives CDR1 ENHRY, CDR2 SYGVKD. The CDR3 covers 14 residues. V was clipped by 4 bases and J by 9 bases, with 18 bases between them. In DNA, the CDR3 is TGTGCCATCAGTGGACAGCAGGGTTACGAGAGCTACACCTTC. This translates into CAISGQQGYESYTF.

This chain joins TRBV5-4 and TRBJ1-2, with TRBD1 matching over 9 bases. J lost 2 bases, V lost 1 base, and 9 bases had no gene match. CDR1 and CDR2 (germline): SGHNT, YYREEE (reference sequence). The CDR3 is made up of 17 amino acids. CDR3 nucleotides: TGTGCCAGCAGCTTGAGTCTCCGACAGGGGGAGAACTATGGCTACACCTTC. Translation: CASSLSLRQGENYGYTF.

The rearrangement joins TRBV25-1 to TRBJ2-1; unclear D gene. Germline V gene lookup returns CDR1 MGHDK and CDR2 SYGVNS. The CDR3 loop spans 14 amino acids. The V end was cut by 1 base, the J end by 10 bases, with 14 bases between. The CDR3 is CASSEFGTPPEQFF. The CDR3 coding sequence is TGTGCCAGCAGTGAATTCGGTACTCCTCCGGAGCAGTTCTTC. Full variable domain (missing parts from reference TRBV25-1 and TRBJ2-1): EADIYQTPRYLVIGTGKKITLECSQTMGHDKMYWYQQDPGMELHLIHYSYGVNSTEKGDLSSESTVSRIRTEHFPLTLESARPSHTSQYLCASSEFGTPPEQFFGPGTRLTVL.

This chain joins TRBV27 and TRBJ2-3; D ambiguous. V was shortened by 4 bases and J by 5 bases, with 7 bases between the two germline ends. This CDR3 has 12 residues. Per germline, CDR1 MNHEY and CDR2 SMNVEV (reference sequence). Here the CDR3 DNA reads TGTGCCAGCAGTTCGTTGGTAGATACGCAGTATTTT. This encodes CASSSLVDTQYF.

The V gene is TRBV14, the J gene TRBJ2-7; 12 nucleotides line up with TRBD2. Germline V gene lookup returns CDR1 SGHDN and CDR2 FVKESK. V was pared by 0 bases and J by 4 bases, with 10 bases of the junction left unmatched. The CDR3 is 18 amino acids. In nucleotides, the CDR3 is TGTGCCAGCAGCCAAGAGGGACTAGCGGGCGGAAGGAGATACGAGCAGTACTTC. Translating gives CASSQEGLAGGRRYEQYF.

V gene TRBV5-1 combines with J gene TRBJ1-1, with TRBD1 identical over 7 bases. The CDR3 totals 16 residues. Per the germline V gene, CDR1 is SGHRS and CDR2 is YFSETQ. The V segment lost 4 bases and the J segment 0 bases; nucleotides outside the gene matches: 9. The CDR3 spells CASSPAGGRLNTEAFF. CDR3 DNA: TGCGCCAGCAGCCCCGCAGGGGGGCGCTTGAACACTGAAGCTTTCTTT.

The rearrangement uses TRBV6-6 and TRBJ2-1, with 13 bases matching TRBD2. This CDR3 contains 15 residues. The germline V gene encodes CDR1 MNHNY and CDR2 SVGAGI (reference sequence). Trimming at V came to 5 bases and at J to 9 bases, leaving 7 bases not matched to a gene. The CDR3 bases are TGTGCCAGCAGTACAGGACTAGCGGGAGTTAGTGAGCAGTTCTTC. Translation gives CASSTGLAGVSEQFF.

This clone was detected once. The J gene is TRBJ2-7, the V gene TRBV27; 7 positions agree with TRBD1. The CDR3 has 15 residues. Germline V gives CDR1 MNHEY, CDR2 SMNVEV (reference sequence). V gave up 5 bases and J gave up 3 bases; unmatched junction bases: 10. The DNA of the CDR3 is TGTGCCAGCAGTGGCCGGGACAGATCCGTCTACGAGCAGTACTTC. It specifies CASSGRDRSVYEQYF.

This chain connects TRBV10-3 to TRBJ2-7, with D perhaps TRBD2 (6 bases). This CDR3 is 15 amino acids long. V was trimmed by 3 bases and J by 2 bases, leaving 14 bases between them. CDR1 is ENHRY, CDR2 SYGVKD, per germline. In DNA, the CDR3 is TGTGCCATCAGTGAAAGGGAGGCCCTAGCCTACGAGCAGTACTTC. Translation: CAISEREALAYEQYF.

This chain links TRBV24-1 with TRBJ2-3; a possible D gene is TRBD2 (6 bases). V dropped 0 bases and J dropped 2 bases, with 14 bases sitting between them. The CDR3 extends over 17 amino acids. Germline values: CDR1 KGHDR, CDR2 SFDVKD. In nucleotides, the CDR3 is TGTGCCACCAGTGATTTGGAGGGACTGATAGACACAGATACGCAGTATTTT. Amino acids: CATSDLEGLIDTDTQYF.

The J gene is TRBJ2-5, the V gene TRBV5-1; D not resolved. Germline assignment: CDR1 SGHRS and CDR2 YFSETQ. Trimming removed 3 bases at V and 1 base at J, with 16 bases between. This CDR3 is 16 amino acids long. The CDR3 region has the DNA TGCGCCAGCAGCTGGGGTCAATGGAAGCTCCAAGAGACCCAGTACTTC. This sequence encodes CASSWGQWKLQETQYF.